This TCR beta chain was retrieved from a study of beta chain features in type 1 diabetes. Study observations and caveats: When Type 1 diabetes patients were examined, their TCRB CDR3s proved moderately but significantly shorter in all four CD4+ subsets.

This clone was found a few times. What it binds is not known. Germline lookup yields CDR1 SGHNT and CDR2 YENEEA. This CDR3 region has 16 residues. V was pared by 4 bases and J by 6 bases, with 11 bases of the junction left unmatched. Since all of the isolated RNA was reverse transcribed, expressed TCRB transcripts were what got sequenced. The assay was immunoSEQ multiplex PCR, and TCRdb's table has in-frame clones only and misses some. Here the sample spans some 110,000 clones, approximately 16% being singletons. Specimen: central memory CD4+ T cells from blood. This sequence joins TRBV11-3 and TRBJ2-1; 8 positions match TRBD1. The origin of this receptor is a man aged 30-40 years with type 1 diabetes. The CDR3 coding sequence is TGTGCCAGCAGCTCCGACCGAGACAGGGGATCCAATGAGCAGTTCTTC. It translates to CASSSDRDRGSNEQFF.